The 6 T cell receptor beta chains presented below share a single source sample, sequenced in a study of shared clonotypes between healthy human individuals. TCRdb keeps only in-frame clones here, not all; method: immunoSEQ multiplex PCR. The profile shows 800,000 to 1,200,000 clones, more than 75% of them singletons. The sample taken for sequencing was memory CD4+ T cells from PBMCs. Noted subset: CD45RA-negative fraction. The receptors stem from a man aged 18 to 35 in good health. Some clones in this sample may be carry-over from other donors' samples.

The J gene is TRBJ2-1, the V gene TRBV7-6; the match to TRBD2 covers 7 bases. J gave up 1 base and V 2 bases, and 2 bases lay outside the gene matches. This CDR3 is built from 15 residues. Germline V gene sequence: CDR1 SGHVS, CDR2 FNYEAQ. The CDR3 DNA reads TGTGCCAGCAGCTTACTTAGCGGGTCCTACAATGAGCAGTTCTTC. Residues: CASSLLSGSYNEQFF.

The chain recombines TRBV6-1 with TRBJ2-7; 7 bases are shared with TRBD2. Looked up from germline, CDR1 is MNHNS and CDR2 is SASEGT. The junction had 8 bases not matched to a gene; V was cut back by 6 bases and J by 3 bases. The CDR3 has 14 residues. The CDR3 loop reads CASSQQGLDYEQYF. The CDR3, as DNA: TGTGCCAGCAGCCAACAAGGACTAGACTACGAGCAGTACTTC.

This rearrangement joins TRBV19 to TRBJ1-1; 7 positions match TRBD1. Germline CDR1 is LNHDA and CDR2 is SQIVND (reference sequence). The J segment lost 5 bases and the V segment lost 3 bases, leaving 12 bases of the junction unmatched. This CDR3 comprises 16 residues. The CDR3 reads CASSIPSGTVRTEAFF. For the CDR3, the DNA is TGTGCCAGTAGTATTCCCTCCGGGACAGTGCGGACTGAAGCTTTCTTT.

The V gene is TRBV28, the J gene TRBJ1-2; no firm D call. V lost 6 bases and J lost 5, with 7 bases in between. Germline CDR1 reads MDHEN; CDR2 reads SYDVKM. This CDR3 contains 11 residues. The CDR3 sequence is CASRDYYGYTF. The CDR3 bases are TGTGCCAGCAGGGACTATTATGGCTACACCTTC.

The rearrangement links TRBV9 to TRBJ2-7, with 8 bases fitting TRBD2. The V and J ends lost 0 bases and 7 bases, in that order; junction bases with no gene match: 3. The CDR3 extends over 13 amino acids. CDR1 is SGDLS, CDR2 YYNGEE, per germline. CDR3 loop: CASSVDGRGEQYF. CDR3 DNA sequence: TGTGCCAGCAGCGTAGACGGGAGGGGGGAGCAGTACTTC.

The chain combines TRBV11-2 with TRBJ2-3; D might be TRBD2 (6 bases). The CDR3 is 14 residues long. CDR1 and CDR2 from the germline V gene are SGHAT and FQNNGV. The V and J ends lost 0 bases and 4 bases respectively, with 8 bases between them. CDR3 amino acids: CASSLDGSADTQYF. The CDR3, as DNA: TGTGCCAGCAGCTTAGACGGGAGTGCAGATACGCAGTATTTT.